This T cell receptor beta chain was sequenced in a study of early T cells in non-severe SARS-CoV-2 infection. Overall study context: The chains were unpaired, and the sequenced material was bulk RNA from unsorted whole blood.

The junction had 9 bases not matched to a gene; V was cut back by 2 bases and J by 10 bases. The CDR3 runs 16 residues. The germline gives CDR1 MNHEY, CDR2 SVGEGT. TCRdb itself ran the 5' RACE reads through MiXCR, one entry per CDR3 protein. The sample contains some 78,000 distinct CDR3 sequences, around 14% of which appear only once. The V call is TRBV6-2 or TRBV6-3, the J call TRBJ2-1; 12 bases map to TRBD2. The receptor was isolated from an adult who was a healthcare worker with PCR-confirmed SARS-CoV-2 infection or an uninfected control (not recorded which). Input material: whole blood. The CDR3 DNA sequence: TGTGCCAGCAGTTACCTAGCTAGCGGGGGGGCCAGGGAGCAGTTCTTC. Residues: CASSYLASGGAREQFF.